What follows are 6 T cell receptor beta chains derived from one specimen sequenced in a study of sequential checkpoint blockade in melanoma. Profiled with immunoSEQ multiplex PCR; TCRdb holds only in-frame clones, not every one. This sample has about 20,000 clones; 65% to 75% occur once, and the top ten carry around 4.8%. The treatment denotes: randomized to nivolumab then ipilimumab (arm A) or the reverse (arm B). Material: tumor tissue (inferred from file names), obtained from a patient given nivolumab and ipilimumab in sequence. These receptors were taken from a human donor with melanoma.

This clone was counted between two and nine times. The genes are TRBV6-8 and TRBJ1-5, with TRBD1 identical over 8 bases. V lost 7 bases and J lost 1; bases outside the gene matches: 3. Germline V gene lookup returns CDR1 MNHGY and CDR2 SAAAGT. This CDR3 is 14 amino acids long. This CDR3 is CASKRQGSNQPQHF. The DNA for the CDR3 is TGTGCCAGCAAGCGACAGGGGAGCAATCAGCCCCAGCATTTT.

The rearrangement uses TRBV18 and TRBJ1-2; no definite D call. Germline CDR1 KGHSH, CDR2 LQKENI. This CDR3 has 13 residues. V was pared by 2 bases and J by 4 bases, with 8 bases between. CDR3 DNA: TGTGCCAGCTCACCAAGTACAATCTATGGCTACACCTTC. Amino acid sequence: CASSPSTIYGYTF.

The chain is built from TRBV12-5 and TRBJ1-1; D gene uncertain. This CDR3 comprises 11 residues. Germline values: CDR1 LGHNT, CDR2 FRNRAP. The CDR3 here is CARNEGSAAFF. The CDR3 DNA reads TGTGCCAGGAACGAGGGTTCCGCAGCTTTCTTT.

This clone was counted only a few times. The genes are TRBV6-8 and TRBJ1-1; 12 nucleotides align to TRBD1. After removal of 6 bases from V and 6 bases from J, the junction contained 2 bases not matched to a gene. Per germline, CDR1 MNHGY and CDR2 SAAAGT. The CDR3 loop spans 13 amino acids. CDR3 amino acids: CASRGTGGSEAFF. The CDR3 nucleotides are TGTGCCAGCAGGGGGACAGGGGGCTCTGAAGCTTTCTTT.

The chain carries TRBV5-1 and TRBJ2-5, with a weak D call TRBD1 (7 bases). CDR3 length equals 14 residues. The germline CDR1 and CDR2 sequences are SGHRS and YFSETQ. V shed 0 bases and J shed 5 bases, with 11 bases lying between them. This CDR3 reads CASSLVGGGETQYF. The CDR3 region has the DNA TGCGCCAGCAGCTTGGTAGGAGGGGGCGAGACCCAGTACTTC.

This clone is judged medium-sized (0.01 to 0.1%). The genes are TRBV9 and TRBJ1-1; D not resolved. CDR1 and CDR2 (germline): SGDLS, YYNGEE. With 7 bases removed from V and 7 bases from J, the gap between germline ends came to 14 bases. This CDR3 is 12 amino acids long. This CDR3 is CASVSPGGEAFF. The CDR3 DNA is TGTGCCAGCGTATCCCCGGGCGGTGAAGCTTTCTTT.